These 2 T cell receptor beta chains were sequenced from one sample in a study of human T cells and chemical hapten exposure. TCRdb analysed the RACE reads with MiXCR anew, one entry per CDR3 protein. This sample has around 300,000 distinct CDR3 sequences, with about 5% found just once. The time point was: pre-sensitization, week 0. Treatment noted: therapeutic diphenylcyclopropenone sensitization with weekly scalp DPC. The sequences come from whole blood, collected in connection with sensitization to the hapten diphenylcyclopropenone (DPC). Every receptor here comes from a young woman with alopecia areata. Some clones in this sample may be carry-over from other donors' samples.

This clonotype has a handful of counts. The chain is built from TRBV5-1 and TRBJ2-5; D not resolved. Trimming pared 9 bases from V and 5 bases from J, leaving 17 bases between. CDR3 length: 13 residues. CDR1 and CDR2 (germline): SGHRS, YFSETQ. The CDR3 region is CATGPGTQETQYF. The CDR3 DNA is TGCGCCACCGGACCTGGAACGCAGGAGACCCAGTACTTC. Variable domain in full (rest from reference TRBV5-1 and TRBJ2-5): KAGVTQTPRYLIKTRGQQVTLSCSPISGHRSVSWYQQTPGQGLQFLFEYFSETQRNKGNFPGRFSGRQFSNSRSEMNVSTLELGDSALYLCATGPGTQETQYFGPGTRLLVL.

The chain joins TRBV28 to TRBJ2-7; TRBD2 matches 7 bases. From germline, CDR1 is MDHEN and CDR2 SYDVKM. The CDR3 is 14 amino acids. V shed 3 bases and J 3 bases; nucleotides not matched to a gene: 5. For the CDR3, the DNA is TGTGCCAGCAGTTTGGTCGGGGGGAACTACGAGCAGTACTTC. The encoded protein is CASSLVGGNYEQYF.